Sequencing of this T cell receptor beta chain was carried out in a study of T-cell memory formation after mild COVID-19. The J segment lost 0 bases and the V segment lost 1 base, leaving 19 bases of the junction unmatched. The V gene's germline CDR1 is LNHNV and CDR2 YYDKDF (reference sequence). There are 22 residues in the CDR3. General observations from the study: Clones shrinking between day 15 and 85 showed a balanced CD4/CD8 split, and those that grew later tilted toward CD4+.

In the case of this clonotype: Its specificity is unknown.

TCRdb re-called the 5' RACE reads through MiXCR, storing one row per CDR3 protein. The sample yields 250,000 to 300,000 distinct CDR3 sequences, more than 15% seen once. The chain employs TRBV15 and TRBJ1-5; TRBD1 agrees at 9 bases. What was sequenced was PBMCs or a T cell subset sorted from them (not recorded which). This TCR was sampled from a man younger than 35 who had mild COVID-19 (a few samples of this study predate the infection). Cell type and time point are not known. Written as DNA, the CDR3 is TGTGCCACCAGCAGAGCCCGACCGAGCACAGGGGGCGCGTCGGGTAGCAATCAGCCCCAGCATTTT. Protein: CATSRARPSTGGASGSNQPQHF.